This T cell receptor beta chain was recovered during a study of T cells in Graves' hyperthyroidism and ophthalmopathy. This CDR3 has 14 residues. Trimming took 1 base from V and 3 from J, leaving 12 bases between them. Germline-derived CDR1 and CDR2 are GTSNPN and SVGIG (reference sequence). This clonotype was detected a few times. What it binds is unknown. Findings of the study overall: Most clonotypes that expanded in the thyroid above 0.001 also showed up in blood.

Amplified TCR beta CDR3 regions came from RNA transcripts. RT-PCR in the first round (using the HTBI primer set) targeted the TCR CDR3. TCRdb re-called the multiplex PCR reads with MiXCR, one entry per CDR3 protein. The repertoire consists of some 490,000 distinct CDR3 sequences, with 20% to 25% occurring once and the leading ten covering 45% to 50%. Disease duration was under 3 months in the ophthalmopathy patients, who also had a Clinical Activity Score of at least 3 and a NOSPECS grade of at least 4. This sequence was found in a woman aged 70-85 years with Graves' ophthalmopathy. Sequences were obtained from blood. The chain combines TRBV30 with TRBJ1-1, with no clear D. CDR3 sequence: CAWSGIGWDTEAFF. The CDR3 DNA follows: TGTGCCTGGAGTGGTATAGGGTGGGACACTGAAGCTTTCTTT.